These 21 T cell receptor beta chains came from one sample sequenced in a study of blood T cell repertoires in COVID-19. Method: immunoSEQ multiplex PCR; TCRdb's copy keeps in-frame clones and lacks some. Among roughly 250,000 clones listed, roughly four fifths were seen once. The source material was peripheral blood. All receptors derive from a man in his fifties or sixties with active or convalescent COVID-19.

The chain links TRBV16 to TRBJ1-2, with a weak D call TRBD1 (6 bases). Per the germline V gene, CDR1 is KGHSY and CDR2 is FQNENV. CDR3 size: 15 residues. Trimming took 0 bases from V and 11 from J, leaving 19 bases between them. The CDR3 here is CASSQSTTGTMRYTF. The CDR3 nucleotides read TGTGCCAGCAGCCAATCGACGACAGGCACTATGCGGTACACCTTC.

This chain's CDR3 is CASRQAGGHYNSPLHF. CDR3 in DNA: TGTGCCAGCAGACAAGCCGGGGGGCACTATAATTCACCCCTCCACTTT. J is TRBJ1-6 and V is TRBV28; possible D gene TRBD1, 6 bases. Germline V lookup: CDR1 MDHEN, CDR2 SYDVKM. The V end was cut by 6 bases, the J end by 3 bases, with 15 bases between. The CDR3 covers 16 residues.

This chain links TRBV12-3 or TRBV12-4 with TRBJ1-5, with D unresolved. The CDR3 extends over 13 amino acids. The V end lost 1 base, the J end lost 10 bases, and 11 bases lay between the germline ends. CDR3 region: CASSLEREIPQHF. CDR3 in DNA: TGTGCCAGCAGTTTAGAGAGGGAAATACCCCAGCATTTT.

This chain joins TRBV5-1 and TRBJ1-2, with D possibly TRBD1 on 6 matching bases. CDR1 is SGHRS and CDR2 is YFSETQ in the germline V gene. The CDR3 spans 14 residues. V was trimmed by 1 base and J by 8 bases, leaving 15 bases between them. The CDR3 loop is CASSLNPQGVGYTF. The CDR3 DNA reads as TGCGCCAGCAGCTTGAATCCACAGGGTGTGGGCTACACCTTC.

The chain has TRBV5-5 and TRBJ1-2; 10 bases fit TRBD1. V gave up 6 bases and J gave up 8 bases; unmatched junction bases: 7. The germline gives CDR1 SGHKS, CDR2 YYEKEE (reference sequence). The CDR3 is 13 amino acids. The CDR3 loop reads CASNRQGAGGYTF. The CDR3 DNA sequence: TGTGCCAGCAACAGACAGGGGGCGGGCGGCTACACCTTC.

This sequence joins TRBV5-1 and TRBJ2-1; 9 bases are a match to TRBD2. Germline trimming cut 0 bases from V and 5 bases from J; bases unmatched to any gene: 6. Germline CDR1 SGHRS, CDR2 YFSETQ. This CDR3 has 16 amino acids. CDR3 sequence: CASSLVLAGSNNEQFF. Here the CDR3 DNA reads TGCGCCAGCAGCTTGGTTCTAGCGGGGTCCAACAATGAGCAGTTCTTC.

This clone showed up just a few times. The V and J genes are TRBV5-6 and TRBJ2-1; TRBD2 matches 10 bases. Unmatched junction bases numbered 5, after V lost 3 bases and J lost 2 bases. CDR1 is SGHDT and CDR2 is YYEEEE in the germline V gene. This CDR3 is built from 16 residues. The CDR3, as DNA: TGTGCCAGCAGCTCACTAGCGGGGTTCACCTACAATGAGCAGTTCTTC. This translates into CASSSLAGFTYNEQFF.

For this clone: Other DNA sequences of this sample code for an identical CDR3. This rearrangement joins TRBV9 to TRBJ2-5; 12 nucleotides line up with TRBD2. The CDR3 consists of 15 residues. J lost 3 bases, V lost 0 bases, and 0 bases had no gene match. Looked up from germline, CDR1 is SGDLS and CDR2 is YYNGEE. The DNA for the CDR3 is TGTGCCAGCAGCGTAGGACTAGCGGGGGAAGAGACCCAGTACTTC. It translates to CASSVGLAGEETQYF. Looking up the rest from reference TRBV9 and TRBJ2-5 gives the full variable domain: DSGVTQTPKHLITATGQRVTLRCSPRSGDLSVYWYQQSLDQGLQFLIQYYNGEERAKGNILERFSAQQFPDLHSELNLSSLELGDSALYFCASSVGLAGEETQYFGPGTRLLVL.

The chain's CDR3 is CASSTQGQPQHF. CDR3 coding DNA: TGTGCCAGCAGTACCCAGGGTCAGCCCCAGCATTTT. The chain couples TRBV6-5 to TRBJ1-5; tentative D call: TRBD1 (5 bases). Trimming removed 5 bases from V and 6 bases from J, with 8 bases in between. Looked up from germline, CDR1 is MNHEY and CDR2 is SVGAGI. The CDR3 has 12 residues.

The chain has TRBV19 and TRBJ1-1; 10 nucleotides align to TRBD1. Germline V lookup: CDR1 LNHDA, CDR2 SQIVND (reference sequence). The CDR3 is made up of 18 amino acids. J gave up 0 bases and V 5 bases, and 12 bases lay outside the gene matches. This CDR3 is CASSPRAGTGVMNTEAFF. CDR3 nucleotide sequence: TGTGCCAGTAGTCCCAGGGCCGGGACAGGGGTGATGAACACTGAAGCTTTCTTT.

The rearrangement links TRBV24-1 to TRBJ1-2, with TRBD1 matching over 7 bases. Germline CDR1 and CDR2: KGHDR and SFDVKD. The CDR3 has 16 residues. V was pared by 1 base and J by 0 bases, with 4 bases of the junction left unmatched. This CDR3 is CATSDFSGQTNYGYTF. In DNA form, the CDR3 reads TGTGCCACCAGTGATTTTTCGGGACAGACTAACTATGGCTACACCTTC.

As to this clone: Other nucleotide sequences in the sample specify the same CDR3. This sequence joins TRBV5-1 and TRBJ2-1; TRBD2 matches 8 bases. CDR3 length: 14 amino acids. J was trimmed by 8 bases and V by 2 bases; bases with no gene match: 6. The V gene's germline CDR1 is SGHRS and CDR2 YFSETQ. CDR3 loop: CASSFSGGRDEQFF. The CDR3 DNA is TGCGCCAGCAGCTTTTCGGGGGGGCGGGATGAGCAGTTCTTC.

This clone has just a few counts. CDR3 sequence reads: CASRGPNTEAFF. The CDR3 nucleotides read TGTGCCAGCAGGGGGCCGAACACTGAAGCTTTCTTT. V is TRBV6-4 and J is TRBJ1-1; maybe TRBD1 (5 bases). Germline V gene data show CDR1 as MRHNA and CDR2 as SNTAGT. V lost 6 bases to trimming and J lost 1 base, with 6 bases between them. This CDR3 spans 12 amino acids.

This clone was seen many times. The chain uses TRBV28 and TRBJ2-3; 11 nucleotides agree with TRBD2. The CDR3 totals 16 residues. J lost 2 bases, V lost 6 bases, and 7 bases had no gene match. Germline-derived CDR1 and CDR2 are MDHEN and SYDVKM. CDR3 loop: CASSRRTSGFTDTQYF. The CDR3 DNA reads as TGTGCCAGCAGCCGACGGACTAGCGGGTTCACAGATACGCAGTATTTT.

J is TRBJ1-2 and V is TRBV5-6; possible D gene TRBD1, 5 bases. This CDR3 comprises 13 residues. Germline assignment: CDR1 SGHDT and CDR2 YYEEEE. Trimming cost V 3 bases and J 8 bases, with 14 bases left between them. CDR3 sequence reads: CASSSSGSGGYTF. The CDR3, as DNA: TGTGCCAGCAGCTCGTCAGGGTCGGGCGGCTACACCTTC. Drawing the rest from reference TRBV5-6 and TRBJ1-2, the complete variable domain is DAGVTQSPTHLIKTRGQQVTLRCSPKSGHDTVSWYQQALGQGPQFIFQYYEEEERQRGNFPDRFSGHQFPNYSSELNVNALLLGDSALYLCASSSSGSGGYTFGSGTRLTVV.

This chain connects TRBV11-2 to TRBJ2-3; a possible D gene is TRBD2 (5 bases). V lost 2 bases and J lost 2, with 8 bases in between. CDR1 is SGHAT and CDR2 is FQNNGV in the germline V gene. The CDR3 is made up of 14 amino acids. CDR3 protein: CASSLRGTTDTQYF. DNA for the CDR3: TGTGCCAGCAGCTTACGGGGTACCACAGATACGCAGTATTTT.

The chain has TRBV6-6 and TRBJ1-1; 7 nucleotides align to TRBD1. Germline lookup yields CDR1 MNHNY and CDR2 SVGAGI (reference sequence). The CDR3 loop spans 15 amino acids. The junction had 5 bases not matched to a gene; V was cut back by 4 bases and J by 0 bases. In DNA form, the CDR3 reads TGTGCCAGCAGTTTGGGACAGCCTGTGAACACTGAAGCTTTCTTT. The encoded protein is CASSLGQPVNTEAFF.

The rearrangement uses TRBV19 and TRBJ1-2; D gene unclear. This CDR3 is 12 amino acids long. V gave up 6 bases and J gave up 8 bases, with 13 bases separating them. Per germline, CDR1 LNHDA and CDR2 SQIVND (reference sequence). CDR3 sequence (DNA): TGTGCCAGTAGGCATTGGACGGGGGGCTACACCTTC. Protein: CASRHWTGGYTF.

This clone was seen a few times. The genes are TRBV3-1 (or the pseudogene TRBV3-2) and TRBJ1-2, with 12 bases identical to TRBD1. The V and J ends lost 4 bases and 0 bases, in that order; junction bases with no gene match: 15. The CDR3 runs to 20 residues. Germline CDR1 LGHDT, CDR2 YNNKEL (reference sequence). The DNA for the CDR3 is TGTGCCAGCAGCCTCAGAAGGGGGACAGGGGGCCAGTACGCTAACTATGGCTACACCTTC. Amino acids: CASSLRRGTGGQYANYGYTF.

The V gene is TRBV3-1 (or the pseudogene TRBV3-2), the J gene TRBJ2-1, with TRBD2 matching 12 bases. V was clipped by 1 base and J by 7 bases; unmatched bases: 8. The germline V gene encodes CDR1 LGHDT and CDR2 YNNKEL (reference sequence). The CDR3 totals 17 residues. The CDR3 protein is CASSQGHGLAGGNEQFF. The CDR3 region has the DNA TGTGCCAGCAGCCAAGGTCACGGTCTAGCGGGGGGGAATGAGCAGTTCTTC.

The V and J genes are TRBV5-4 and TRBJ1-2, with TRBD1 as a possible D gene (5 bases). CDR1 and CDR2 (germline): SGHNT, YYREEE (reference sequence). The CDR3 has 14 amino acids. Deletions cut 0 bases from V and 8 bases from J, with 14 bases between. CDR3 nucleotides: TGTGCCAGCAGCTTGGATAGGGGTAACAGGGGCTACACCTTC. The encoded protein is CASSLDRGNRGYTF. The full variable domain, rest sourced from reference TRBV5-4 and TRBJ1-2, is ETGVTQSPTHLIKTRGQQVTLRCSSQSGHNTVSWYQQALGQGPQFIFQYYREEENGRGNFPPRFSGLQFPNYSSELNVNALELDDSALYLCASSLDRGNRGYTFGSGTRLTVV.